Presented here are 24 T cell receptor beta chains from one specimen sequenced in a study of T-cell memory formation after mild COVID-19. TCRdb itself ran the 5' RACE reads through MiXCR, one entry per CDR3 protein. Of roughly 450,000 distinct CDR3 sequences listed, roughly 17% are singletons. Sequencing was done on a sample of PBMCs or a T cell subset sorted from them (not recorded which). These receptors were collected from a man aged 18 to 29 who had mild COVID-19 (a few samples of this study predate the infection). Cell type and time point are not known.

This clonotype turned up a few times. The chain carries TRBV7-2 and TRBJ2-7, with 9 bases aligning to TRBD1. V was pared by 5 bases and J by 6 bases, with 5 bases of the junction left unmatched. Germline V gives CDR1 SGHTA, CDR2 FQGNSA. The CDR3 contains 13 residues. The CDR3 DNA reads as TGTGCCAGCAGCCCGGGACAGGGCCTCGAGCAGTACGTC. It specifies CASSPGQGLEQYV.

The gene calls are TRBV20-1 and TRBJ1-2; TRBD1 agrees at 10 bases. The CDR3 contains 15 residues. Unmatched junction bases numbered 8, after V lost 5 bases and J lost 2 bases. Germline-derived CDR1 and CDR2 are DFQATT and SNEGSKA (reference sequence). The CDR3 DNA reads as TGCAGTGCTCCCATTCTGGGACAGGGGAACTATGGCTACACCTTC. Translating it yields CSAPILGQGNYGYTF.

This clonotype was detected ten times or more. This chain joins TRBV4-2 and TRBJ2-4; D assignment may be TRBD1 or TRBD2 (6 bases each). This CDR3 is 14 amino acids long. The ends were cut back, 4 bases at V and 9 bases at J, with 16 bases in the middle. Germline-derived CDR1 and CDR2 are LGHNA and YNFKEQ. The DNA of the CDR3 is TGTGCCAGCAGCCCTAGGGAAAGGGGGGTCATTCAGTACTTC. As protein: CASSPRERGVIQYF.

This sequence joins TRBV12-3 or TRBV12-4 and TRBJ1-1; D gene ambiguous. The CDR3 sequence is 13 residues long. Between the trimmed V and J ends, which lost 6 bases and 1 base, there was a span of 9 bases. The CDR3 region has the DNA TGTGCCAGCAGGCTAGGGAAGAACACTGAAGCTTTCTTT. The encoded protein is CASRLGKNTEAFF.

Many counts were recorded for this clonotype. The chain links TRBV5-1 to TRBJ2-7; perhaps TRBD1 as D (6 bases). From germline, CDR1 is SGHRS and CDR2 YFSETQ. This CDR3 contains 14 residues. The germline V and J ends were trimmed by 2 bases and 3 bases, with 12 bases remaining between them. CDR3 amino acids: CASSLTGLSYEQYF. The CDR3 region has the DNA TGCGCCAGCAGCTTAACAGGGTTGAGCTACGAGCAGTACTTC.

The rearrangement links TRBV15 to TRBJ2-7; TRBD2 agrees at 7 bases. The CDR3 is made up of 14 amino acids. Germline trimming cut 0 bases from V and 4 bases from J; bases unmatched to any gene: 3. CDR1 is LNHNV and CDR2 is YYDKDF in the germline V gene (reference sequence). The CDR3 nucleotides read TGTGCCACCAGCAGAGAGCGGGGAGGGTACGAGCAGTACTTC. This codes for CATSRERGGYEQYF. Full variable domain (outside the CDR3, taken from reference TRBV15 and TRBJ2-7): DAMVIQNPRYQVTQFGKPVTLSCSQTLNHNVMYWYQQKSSQAPKLLFHYYDKDFNNEADTPDNFQSRRPNTSFCFLDIRSPGLGDTAMYLCATSRERGGYEQYFGPGTRLTVT.

This clonotype appeared many times. The chain has TRBV6-5 and TRBJ1-5, with D possibly TRBD1 on 6 matching bases. The germline CDR1 and CDR2 sequences are MNHEY and SVGAGI. The CDR3 contains 14 residues. The ends were cut back, 6 bases at V and 6 bases at J, with 15 bases in the middle. Here the CDR3 reads CASSPSDSPQPQHF. In DNA form, the CDR3 reads TGTGCCAGCAGCCCCTCGGACAGTCCTCAGCCCCAGCATTTT.

This clonotype was found a few times. This chain links TRBV4-1 with TRBJ2-3, with TRBD2 identical over 11 bases. Trimming cost V 1 base and J 4 bases; bases outside gene matches: 7. There are 17 residues in the CDR3. CDR1 is MGHRA, CDR2 YSYEKL, per germline. In DNA form, the CDR3 reads TGCGCCAGCAGCCAAGGTCCCCTAGCGGGGGGCTCAGATACGCAGTATTTT. Translating gives CASSQGPLAGGSDTQYF.

CDR3: CASSPGGRGYNEQFF. CDR3 bases: TGTGCCAGCAGCCCGGGGGGCCGGGGCTACAATGAGCAGTTCTTC. The rearrangement joins TRBV7-9 to TRBJ2-1; tentatively, D is TRBD2 (7 bases). Trimming shortened V by 5 bases and J by 3 bases, and 14 bases separated the two germline ends. The V gene's germline CDR1 is SEHNR and CDR2 FQNEAQ (reference sequence). The CDR3 has 15 amino acids.

This clonotype was found many times. This chain links TRBV7-9 with TRBJ1-5, with 7 bases identical to TRBD1. Germline CDR1 SEHNR, CDR2 FQNEAQ (reference sequence). There are 14 residues in the CDR3. The V segment lost 3 bases and the J segment 6 bases; nucleotides outside the gene matches: 5. CDR3 coding DNA: TGTGCCAGCAGCTTGGCAGGGGGAAGTCAGCCCCAGCATTTT. Its protein product is CASSLAGGSQPQHF.

This clonotype was picked up a small number of times. CDR3: CASSIDVPRGPHSPLHF. Written as DNA, the CDR3 is TGTGCCAGTAGTATCGATGTCCCAAGGGGGCCCCATTCACCCCTCCACTTT. The chain links TRBV19 to TRBJ1-6; 7 bases align to TRBD1. Germline values: CDR1 LNHDA, CDR2 SQIVND (reference sequence). V was clipped by 3 bases and J by 8 bases; unmatched bases: 13. This CDR3 region has 17 residues.

This clonotype was seen more than once but under ten times. This chain uses TRBV20-1 with TRBJ2-2; D may correspond to TRBD1 or TRBD2 (5 bases each). Germline values: CDR1 DFQATT, CDR2 SNEGSKA (reference sequence). This CDR3 region has 15 residues. V lost 5 bases to trimming and J lost 5 bases, with 18 bases between them. CDR3 sequence reads: CSARGAYWGTGELFF. CDR3 DNA sequence: TGCAGTGCTCGAGGGGCGTACTGGGGGACCGGGGAGCTGTTTTTT.

This clonotype has only a few counts. The J gene is TRBJ2-3, the V gene TRBV7-6; 13 bases align to TRBD2. The V gene's germline CDR1 is SGHVS and CDR2 FNYEAQ. The V and J ends lost 1 base and 5 bases, in that order; junction bases with no gene match: 6. CDR3 size: 17 residues. The CDR3 DNA reads as TGTGCCAGCAGCTTAGGGACTAGCGGGGGACGATTAGATACGCAGTATTTT. Residues: CASSLGTSGGRLDTQYF.

The chain carries TRBV5-4 and TRBJ2-5; 8 nucleotides agree with TRBD1. The CDR3 is made up of 13 amino acids. Per the germline V gene, CDR1 is SGHNT and CDR2 is YYREEE (reference sequence). The V segment lost 9 bases and the J segment 1 base; nucleotides outside the gene matches: 5. CDR3 in amino acids: CATDRGSQETQYF. The CDR3 bases are TGTGCCACCGACAGGGGCAGCCAAGAGACCCAGTACTTC.

This clonotype was counted only a few times. The chain combines TRBV7-2 with TRBJ2-1, with TRBD2 matching over 10 bases. Germline CDR1 and CDR2: SGHTA and FQGNSA. Germline trimming cut 0 bases from V and 2 bases from J; bases unmatched to any gene: 10. This CDR3 is built from 19 residues. CDR3 loop: CASSLARLAGVRPYNEQFF. CDR3 coding DNA: TGTGCCAGCAGCTTAGCGCGGCTAGCGGGGGTTCGGCCCTACAATGAGCAGTTCTTC.

The chain carries TRBV7-7 and TRBJ2-7; D gene uncertain. The CDR3 length is 10 residues. Germline CDR1 is SSHAT and CDR2 is FNYEAQ (reference sequence). Trimming pared 5 bases from V and 3 bases from J, leaving 2 bases between. CDR3 in DNA: TGTGCCAGCAGCCACTACGAGCAGTACTTC. Residues: CASSHYEQYF. Full variable domain (outside the CDR3, taken from reference TRBV7-7 and TRBJ2-7): GAGVSQSPRYKVTKRGQDVTLRCDPISSHATLYWYQQALGQGPEFLTYFNYEAQPDKSGLPSDRFSAERPEGSISTLTIQRTEQRDSAMYRCASSHYEQYFGPGTRLTVT.

This chain links TRBV5-6 with TRBJ1-2; 8 bases line up with TRBD1. The CDR3 has 16 residues. With 4 bases clipped from V and 4 bases from J, the junction kept 12 bases outside the gene matches. Germline V gives CDR1 SGHDT, CDR2 YYEEEE. CDR3 protein: CASSLAGTGDFYGYTF. DNA for the CDR3: TGTGCCAGCAGCCTAGCGGGGACAGGAGACTTCTATGGCTACACCTTC.

The V and J genes are TRBV5-4 and TRBJ2-7; the match to TRBD1 covers 10 bases. Trimming at V came to 2 bases and at J to 6 bases, leaving 5 bases not matched to a gene. CDR3 length: 14 residues. CDR1 is SGHNT and CDR2 is YYREEE in the germline V gene (reference sequence). CDR3: CASSFDRGRPEQYF. CDR3 coding DNA: TGTGCCAGCAGCTTTGACAGGGGGCGGCCCGAGCAGTACTTC.

The CDR3 coding sequence is TGTGCCTGGGACGGACGGGAGCTTATGAACACTGAAGCTTTCTTT. It translates to CAWDGRELMNTEAFF. The chain has TRBV30 and TRBJ1-1; D is ambiguous. From germline, CDR1 is GTSNPN and CDR2 SVGIG (reference sequence). There are 15 residues in the CDR3. Deletions cut 5 bases from V and 0 bases from J, with 16 bases between.

This clonotype has more than one count but fewer than ten. V gene TRBV7-2 combines with J gene TRBJ2-1; 8 bases map to TRBD1. From germline, CDR1 is SGHTA and CDR2 FQGNSA. The J segment lost 5 bases and the V segment lost 4 bases, leaving 7 bases of the junction unmatched. The CDR3 runs 15 residues. The CDR3 region has the DNA TGTGCCAGCAGCTCCGGACAGGGACCCCACAATGAGCAGTTCTTC. Translated, it gives CASSSGQGPHNEQFF.

The table lists this clonotype with many counts. This chain connects TRBV24-1 to TRBJ2-1; D uncertain. This CDR3 spans 11 amino acids. V dropped 4 bases and J dropped 6 bases, with 3 bases sitting between them. The germline CDR1 and CDR2 sequences are KGHDR and SFDVKD. The chain's CDR3 is CATSDSNEQFF. The CDR3 nucleotides are TGTGCCACCAGTGACAGCAATGAGCAGTTCTTC.

The chain employs TRBV7-8 and TRBJ2-7, with TRBD2 identical over 8 bases. J was trimmed by 6 bases and V by 10 bases; bases with no gene match: 14. Germline lookup yields CDR1 SGHVS and CDR2 FQNEAQ. This CDR3 region has 14 residues. The CDR3 DNA follows: TGTGCCACCCGCCGACTAGCGAAAGAATCCGAGCAGTACGTC. This translates into CATRRLAKESEQYV.

A remark on this clonotype: The junction departs from germline at one end; a sequencing error may be responsible. The chain links TRBV7-2 to TRBJ1-6, with no clear D. The CDR3 is 13 residues long. CDR1 SGHTA and CDR2 FQGNSA come from the germline V gene. The CDR3 coding sequence is TGTGCCACCTTGACGGGCCTGAATTCACACCTCCACTTT. Amino acid sequence: CATLTGLNSHLHF.

The chain links TRBV11-2 to TRBJ2-7; D is ambiguous. Germline V gene lookup returns CDR1 SGHAT and CDR2 FQNNGV. The CDR3 loop spans 13 amino acids. Trimming cost V 3 bases and J 3 bases, with 9 bases left between them. This chain's CDR3 is CASSFTLFYEQYV. The CDR3 DNA is TGTGCCAGCAGCTTTACTCTTTTCTACGAGCAGTACGTC.